This T cell receptor beta chain was profiled in a study of molecular identifiers for immune sequencing clone quantification. Study information: Replicate runs used RNA from around 20,000 or 100,000 naive CD8 cells, which was split five ways into aliquots, and four of those aliquots were then sequenced.

TCRdb redid the calling of the PCR reads with MiXCR, one entry per CDR3 protein. The sample has over 550,000 distinct CDR3 sequences; around 25% are singletons. Sorting defined naive CD8 T cells as CD8+CD4-CCR7+CD45RA+. Overall study results and limits: With a barcode shared among identical TCR molecules, highly expanded clone sizes could be underestimated. In naive cells, clones above 20 RNA copies held under 1% of molecules, whereas in effector cells they held over 99%.

As regards this clonotype: The antigen remains undetermined.

The V gene's germline CDR1 is LNHDA and CDR2 SQIVND (reference sequence). V trimming: 1 base; J trimming: 4 bases; junction bases outside the gene matches: 9. The CDR3 sequence is 16 residues long. Sequencing was performed on naive CD8+ T cells from blood, with Jurkat cell RNA spiked in. Subset of the sample: FACS-sorted CD8+CD4-CCR7+CD45RA+ naive T cells. The chain has TRBV19 and TRBJ2-7; 8 bases align to TRBD1. This sequence originates from a human donor in good health. Some libraries in this study had Jurkat cell RNA spiked in. The CDR3 here is CASSIGTGKIDYEQYF. CDR3 sequence (DNA): TGTGCCAGTAGTATAGGGACAGGGAAGATCGATTACGAGCAGTACTTC.